The sequence of this TCR beta chain was determined in a study of shared clonotypes between healthy human individuals. Whole-study results and caveats: Larger richness was generally estimated for naive than memory subsets. Naive CD4 clonotype sharing across a few donors was around 5%.

CDR3 size: 17 residues. CDR1 and CDR2 (germline): GTSNPN, SVGIG (reference sequence). V trimming: 0 bases; J trimming: 3 bases; junction bases outside the gene matches: 7. Data came from immunoSEQ multiplex PCR; TCRdb stores just in-frame clones and leaves some out. Of about 2.4 million clones listed, more than 80% are singletons. Donation came from healthy HIV-negative adults that had no recent acute infections or vaccinations. On this clone: Its antigen remains unknown.

The genes are TRBV30 and TRBJ2-5; the match to TRBD2 covers 13 bases. The sample was naive CD4+ T cells sorted from blood. Documented subset: CD45RA+ positively selected. The source is a man aged 18 to 29 in good health. CDR3 residues: CAWSVVRTSGSEETQYF. The CDR3 DNA sequence: TGTGCCTGGAGTGTAGTTAGGACTAGCGGGAGTGAAGAGACCCAGTACTTC.